This T cell receptor beta chain was sequenced during a study of regulatory T cells in long-lasting Graves disease. Study-wide context: Prior antithyroid drug treatment in newly diagnosed Graves' patients lasted under 3 months.

The time point is: newly diagnosed GD, antithyroid drugs for less than 3 months. RNA extracted from PBMCs served as the sequencing template. This clonotype was detected ten times or more. Its specificity is not known. CDR3-region Arm-PCR and iRepertoire HTBI primers produced the TCR beta libraries. Each CDR3 protein is one row after TCRdb ran MiXCR on the multiplex PCR reads. The sample includes approximately 540,000 distinct CDR3 sequences, 9.5% to 15% of them seen just once. Study-wide findings and caveats: Relative to new patients (roughly 900), persistent patients exhibited greater sharing of public clonotypes (around 2,800).

This sample also belongs to another study, concerning T cells in Graves' hyperthyroidism and ophthalmopathy. As reported in that work: Every diagnosis used clinical symptoms, serum thyroxine and TRAb, thyroid ultrasound and orbital computed tomography.

This specimen was peripheral blood mononuclear cells (PBMCs), taken at new diagnosis, from a patient treated with antithyroid drugs. The sequence came from a woman aged 25 to 39 with Graves disease.

The CDR3: CASSRGTSNVDEQYF. The CDR3 DNA sequence: TGTGCCAGCTCACGTGGGACTAGCAACGTAGACGAGCAGTACTTC. The V and J genes are TRBV18 and TRBJ2-7, with 9 bases fitting TRBD2. The germline V gene encodes CDR1 KGHSH and CDR2 LQKENI. Trimming took 4 bases from V and 5 from J; bases not matched to a gene: 9. The CDR3 has 15 residues.